The rows below give T cell receptor beta chains drawn from one sample of a study of cytomegalovirus exposure and HLA in healthy donors. Assay: immunoSEQ multiplex PCR; the TCRdb copy retains only in-frame clones and omits some. In the table there are 150,000 to 200,000 clones, around 86% of which are singletons. The sample comprised PBMCs. The receptors stem from a woman between 18 and 29 years old in good health and CMV-seronegative. The CDR3 runs from the conserved cysteine through the conserved F or W. The D gene is left open where the match is weak. Clone size appears in some rows only: once, few, many, or a class for an expanded clone.

V	D	J	size	DNA	CDR3
TRBV18	.	TRBJ1-2	.	TGTGCCAGCTCACCCGCCGGGGGGGGGTACTATGGCTACACCTTC	CASSPAGGGYYGYTF
TRBV27	.	TRBJ1-5	.	TGTGCCAGCAGTTTATCTCGAGGTACACAGCCCCAGCATTTT	CASSLSRGTQPQHF
TRBV30	.	TRBJ1-1	.	TGTGCCTGGAGTCGGGACACGCAAGCTGTTGAAGCTTTCTTT	CAWSRDTQAVEAFF
TRBV18	.	TRBJ1-1	.	TGTGCCAGCTCACCACTAGCGCCGCTGGGGGCTTTCTTT	CASSPLAPLGAFF
TRBV30	.	TRBJ1-2	.	TGTGCCTGGGGCGTGAACAGGGCTTCTAACTATGGCTACACCTTC	CAWGVNRASNYGYTF
TRBV7-9	TRBD1	TRBJ2-7	.	TGTGCCAGCAGGGAGACAGGGAACGAGCAGTACTTC	CASRETGNEQYF
TRBV29-1	TRBD1	TRBJ2-3	.	TGCAGCGTTGGGGGGGACAGGGGGTTGACAGATACGCAGTATTTT	CSVGGDRGLTDTQYF
TRBV6-1	.	TRBJ1-1	.	TGTGCCAGCGCTAAGGGGGGGCTTTGGGCCACTGAAGCTTTCTTT	CASAKGGLWATEAFF
TRBV7-8	TRBD1	TRBJ1-2	.	TGTGCCAGCAGCTCGACAGGGATAGGTGGCTACACCTTC	CASSSTGIGGYTF
TRBV18	TRBD2	TRBJ2-1	.	TGTGCCAGCTCACCACCCCAGCGGGAGGGCCTCAATGAGCAGTTCTTC	CASSPPQREGLNEQFF
TRBV4-2	.	TRBJ1-2	.	TGTGCCAGCAGCCAAGGTATCTCGGGCTATGGCTACACCTTC	CASSQGISGYGYTF
TRBV4-1	TRBD2	TRBJ2-7	.	TGCGCCAGCAGCCGTTCGGGGGGGCAATACGAGCAGTACTTC	CASSRSGGQYEQYF
TRBV5-4	TRBD2	TRBJ2-3	.	TGTGCCAGCAGCATTAAACGGGAGGCGAGCACAGATACGCAGTATTTT	CASSIKREASTDTQYF
TRBV5-1	.	TRBJ1-3	.	TGCGCCAGCAGCCCCACGAGGAGCTCTGGAAACACCATATATTTT	CASSPTRSSGNTIYF
TRBV9	TRBD1	TRBJ1-2	.	TGTGCCAGCAGCGTAGGACGGCTTTCGGGACAGGGGCACTATGGCTACACCTTC	CASSVGRLSGQGHYGYTF
TRBV29-1	.	TRBJ2-7	few	TGCAGCGTTGCGGACCGGGATCCCTACGAGCAGTACTTC	CSVADRDPYEQYF